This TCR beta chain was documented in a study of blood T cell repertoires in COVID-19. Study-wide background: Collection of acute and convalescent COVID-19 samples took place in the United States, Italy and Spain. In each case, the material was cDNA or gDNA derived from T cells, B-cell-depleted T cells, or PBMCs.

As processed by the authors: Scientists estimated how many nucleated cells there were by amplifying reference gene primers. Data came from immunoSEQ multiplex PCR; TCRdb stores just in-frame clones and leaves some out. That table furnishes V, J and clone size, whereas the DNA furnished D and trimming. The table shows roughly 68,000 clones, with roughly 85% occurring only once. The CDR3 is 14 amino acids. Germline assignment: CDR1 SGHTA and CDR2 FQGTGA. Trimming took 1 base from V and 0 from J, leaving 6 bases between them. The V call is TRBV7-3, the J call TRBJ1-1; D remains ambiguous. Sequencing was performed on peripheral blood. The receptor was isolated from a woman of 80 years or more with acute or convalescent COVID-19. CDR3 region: CASSLNTVNTEAFF. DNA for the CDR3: TGTGCCAGCAGCTTAAACACCGTGAACACTGAAGCTTTCTTT.